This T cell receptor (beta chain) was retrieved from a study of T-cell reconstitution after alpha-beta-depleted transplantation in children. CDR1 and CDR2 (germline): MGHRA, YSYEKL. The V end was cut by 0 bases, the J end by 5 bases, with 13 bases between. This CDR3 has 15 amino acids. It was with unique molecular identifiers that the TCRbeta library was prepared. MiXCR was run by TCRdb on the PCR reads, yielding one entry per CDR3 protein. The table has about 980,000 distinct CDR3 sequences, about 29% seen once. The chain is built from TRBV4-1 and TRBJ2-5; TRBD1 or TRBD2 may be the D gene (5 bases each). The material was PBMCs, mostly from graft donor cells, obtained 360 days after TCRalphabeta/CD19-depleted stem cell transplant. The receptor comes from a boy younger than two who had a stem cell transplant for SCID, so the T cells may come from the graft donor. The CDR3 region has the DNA TGCGCCAGCAGCCAAGATGATCGGGGACGCGAGACCCAGTACTTC. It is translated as CASSQDDRGRETQYF.